A single sample gave rise to the 22 T cell receptor beta chains below, sequenced in a study of T cells in tumors after PD-1 blockade. The method was immunoSEQ multiplex PCR; TCRdb's version includes in-frame clones alone and lacks a portion of them. The sample lists approximately 59,000 clones; around 80% were seen once. Sequencing was performed on PBMCs, taken before anti-PD-1 treatment. The source of these receptors is a human donor with basal cell carcinoma.

The chain combines TRBV7-6 with TRBJ1-4; no reliable D call. The CDR3 length is 14 residues. The germline CDR1 and CDR2 sequences are SGHVS and FNYEAQ. Deletions cut 8 bases from V and 3 bases from J, with 13 bases between. The CDR3 DNA sequence: TGTGCCAGCGGGTTCGGGGTTGCTAATGAAAAACTGTTTTTT. Its translation: CASGFGVANEKLFF. Based on the CDR3 plus reference TRBV7-6 and TRBJ1-4, the full variable domain is GAGVSQSPRYKVTKRGQDVALRCDPISGHVSLYWYRQALGQGPEFLTYFNYEAQQDKSGLPNDRFSAERPEGSISTLTIQRTEQRDSAMYRCASGFGVANEKLFFGSGTQLSVL.

This clone was observed once. The V gene is TRBV10-2, the J gene TRBJ1-6, with D unclear. The CDR3 has 15 amino acids. The V end was cut by 2 bases, the J end by 3 bases, with 8 bases between. Germline V gives CDR1 WSHSY, CDR2 SAAADI. The CDR3 sequence is CASSEAGSYNSPLHF. Here the CDR3 DNA reads TGCGCCAGCAGTGAGGCGGGCAGCTATAATTCACCCCTCCACTTT.

The J gene is TRBJ1-2, the V gene TRBV10-3; D is perhaps TRBD1 (6 bases). Trimming cost V 4 bases and J 4 bases, with 10 bases left between them. The germline CDR1 and CDR2 sequences are ENHRY and SYGVKD. The CDR3 totals 13 residues. CDR3 region: CAISGAGAYGYTF. The DNA for the CDR3 is TGTGCCATCAGTGGCGCAGGGGCCTATGGCTACACCTTC.

V gene TRBV5-4 combines with J gene TRBJ2-5; no clear D. The CDR3 sequence is 13 residues long. Trimming cost V 3 bases and J 3 bases, with 9 bases left between them. CDR1 and CDR2 (germline): SGHNT, YYREEE (reference sequence). The CDR3 reads CASSSMVEETQYF. CDR3 nucleotide sequence: TGTGCCAGCAGCTCGATGGTAGAAGAGACCCAGTACTTC.

The chain joins TRBV18 to TRBJ1-2; D gene ambiguous. The CDR3 sequence is 13 residues long. Trimming shortened V by 3 bases and J by 1 base, and 6 bases separated the two germline ends. Germline V gene data show CDR1 as KGHSH and CDR2 as LQKENI. This CDR3 is CASSPRGNYGYTF. CDR3 sequence (DNA): TGTGCCAGCTCACCGCGAGGTAACTATGGCTACACCTTC.

This chain joins TRBV7-9 and TRBJ2-7; no definite D call. The CDR3 spans 16 residues. Per the germline V gene, CDR1 is SEHNR and CDR2 is FQNEAQ (reference sequence). Trimming pared 5 bases from V and 0 bases from J, leaving 17 bases between. The CDR3: CASSPPYGDISYEQYF. The CDR3, as DNA: TGTGCCAGCAGCCCACCGTATGGAGACATCTCCTACGAGCAGTACTTC.

The V gene is TRBV28, the J gene TRBJ2-7, with TRBD2 as a possible D gene (6 bases). Germline CDR1 reads MDHEN; CDR2 reads SYDVKM. The CDR3 sequence is 10 residues long. CDR3 protein: CASGPYEQYF. CDR3 sequence (DNA): TGTGCTAGCGGACCCTACGAGCAGTACTTC.

The chain employs TRBV7-2 and TRBJ2-3; D call uncertain. CDR1 SGHTA and CDR2 FQGNSA come from the germline V gene. The V and J ends lost 7 bases and 2 bases respectively, with 13 bases between them. CDR3 length: 14 amino acids. In DNA, the CDR3 is TGTGCCAGCACCCTGACTGGCCCCACAGATACGCAGTATTTT. Protein sequence: CASTLTGPTDTQYF.

The gene calls are TRBV15 and TRBJ2-5, with D possibly TRBD1 on 6 matching bases. Trimming removed 0 bases from V and 5 bases from J, with 10 bases in between. From germline, CDR1 is LNHNV and CDR2 YYDKDF (reference sequence). The CDR3 loop spans 14 amino acids. DNA for the CDR3: TGTGCCACCAGCAGAGATCAGGGGCAGGAGACCCAGTACTTC. Amino acid sequence: CATSRDQGQETQYF.

The chain is built from TRBV7-8 and TRBJ2-1, with D perhaps TRBD1 (6 bases). With 1 base removed from V and 13 bases from J, the gap between germline ends came to 14 bases. There are 13 residues in the CDR3. The germline gives CDR1 SGHVS, CDR2 FQNEAQ. CDR3: CASSLETGPRQFF. The CDR3 nucleotides are TGTGCCAGCAGCTTAGAGACAGGTCCTCGACAGTTCTTC.

This clone has only one observation. The chain has TRBV19 and TRBJ1-2, with 7 bases that match TRBD1. This CDR3 has 17 residues. V was pared by 5 bases and J by 0 bases, with 12 bases of the junction left unmatched. CDR1 and CDR2 (germline): LNHDA, SQIVND (reference sequence). The CDR3 loop reads CASSSDRAHGANYGYTF. CDR3 DNA sequence: TGTGCCAGTAGTTCCGACAGGGCCCACGGAGCTAACTATGGCTACACCTTC.

CDR3 sequence reads: CAISESLGTGKANEQFF. The CDR3 nucleotides are TGTGCCATCAGTGAGTCCCTTGGGACAGGGAAAGCCAATGAGCAGTTCTTC. The rearrangement links TRBV10-3 to TRBJ2-1; the match to TRBD1 covers 9 bases. The length of the CDR3 is 17 residues. V lost 0 bases and J lost 6; bases outside the gene matches: 9. Germline loops: CDR1 ENHRY, CDR2 SYGVKD.

The chain employs TRBV5-8 and TRBJ2-7, with 7 bases aligning to TRBD1. The J segment lost 3 bases and the V segment lost 2 bases, leaving 5 bases of the junction unmatched. The germline V gene has CDR1 SGHTS and CDR2 YDEGEE. This CDR3 has 14 residues. CDR3 sequence reads: CASSLGDSNYEQYF. CDR3 in DNA: TGTGCCAGCAGCTTAGGGGACAGTAACTACGAGCAGTACTTC.

This clone was seen more than once but under ten times. The chain links TRBV25-1 to TRBJ1-1; a weak D match, TRBD1 (5 bases). The CDR3 contains 12 residues. CDR1 is MGHDK and CDR2 is SYGVNS in the germline V gene. The V and J ends lost 6 bases and 2 bases respectively, with 7 bases between them. CDR3 sequence (DNA): TGTGCCAGCAGAGACAGCAACACTGAAGCTTTCTTT. It specifies CASRDSNTEAFF.

In this sample, this clone turned up once. This chain connects TRBV9 to TRBJ2-1, with TRBD2 matching 8 bases. This CDR3 is 15 amino acids long. Germline V gene sequence: CDR1 SGDLS, CDR2 YYNGEE. J gave up 1 base and V 2 bases, and 2 bases lay outside the gene matches. DNA of the CDR3: TGTGCCAGCAGCGTTGGCGGGGGGTCCTACAATGAGCAGTTCTTC. Its protein product is CASSVGGGSYNEQFF.

This sequence joins TRBV2 and TRBJ2-6; perhaps TRBD1 as D (6 bases). Trimming left V 6 bases short and J 4 bases short, with 13 bases between. This CDR3 region has 15 residues. Germline V gene sequence: CDR1 SNHLY, CDR2 FYNNEI. The CDR3 DNA reads TGTGCCAGCAGAAATTCCGGGACAGGGGCCAACGTCCTGACTTTC. This encodes CASRNSGTGANVLTF.

The sample holds a few counts of this clone. The V call is TRBV9, the J call TRBJ1-2; D is unresolved. Germline CDR1 is SGDLS and CDR2 is YYNGEE. This CDR3 comprises 13 residues. V lost 3 bases and J 7 bases, leaving 13 bases between the germline ends. The CDR3 DNA reads TGTGCCAGCAGCGCGGACGGGCTCGGTGGCTACACCTTC. Translation gives CASSADGLGGYTF.

This clone was detected only once. The chain recombines TRBV4-1 with TRBJ2-1, with TRBD1 identical over 8 bases. Germline-derived CDR1 and CDR2 are MGHRA and YSYEKL. This CDR3 region has 14 residues. V dropped 1 base and J dropped 8; count of bases not matched to a gene: 4. The CDR3 protein is CASSQGTGYDEQFF. CDR3 in DNA: TGCGCCAGCAGCCAAGGGACAGGGTATGATGAGCAGTTCTTC.

This clone was recorded once. The chain is built from TRBV5-6 and TRBJ2-3, with D unresolved. The germline CDR1 and CDR2 sequences are SGHDT and YYEEEE. This CDR3 has 13 amino acids. Between the trimmed V and J ends, which lost 3 bases and 8 bases, there was a span of 13 bases. Written as DNA, the CDR3 is TGTGCCAGCAGCTCGGACCGACCGGGTACGCAGTATTTT. This codes for CASSSDRPGTQYF.

The V gene is TRBV19, the J gene TRBJ2-5; 10 bases are shared with TRBD2. Germline V gene sequence: CDR1 LNHDA, CDR2 SQIVND (reference sequence). Unmatched junction bases numbered 3, after V lost 4 bases and J lost 1 base. The CDR3 loop spans 15 amino acids. CDR3 DNA sequence: TGTGCCAGTAGTAGTAGCGGGGGGTTCCAAGAGACCCAGTACTTC. This sequence encodes CASSSSGGFQETQYF.

The rearrangement joins TRBV6-5 to TRBJ2-7, with 8 bases aligning to TRBD1. This CDR3 has 12 residues. J gave up 3 bases and V 7 bases, and 2 bases lay outside the gene matches. CDR1 and CDR2 from the germline V gene are MNHEY and SVGAGI. The chain's CDR3 is CASIGQGYEQYF. CDR3 DNA: TGTGCCAGCATCGGACAGGGCTACGAGCAGTACTTC.

This clone was recorded only once. This chain uses TRBV15 with TRBJ1-1; D is possibly TRBD1 (6 bases). The CDR3 covers 13 residues. V dropped 0 bases and J dropped 7 bases, with 9 bases sitting between them. CDR1 LNHNV and CDR2 YYDKDF come from the germline V gene (reference sequence). The CDR3 here is CATSRDPGDEAFF. The CDR3 DNA reads as TGTGCCACCAGCAGAGATCCAGGGGATGAAGCTTTCTTT. The complete variable domain, with remaining parts taken from reference TRBV15 and TRBJ1-1, reads DAMVIQNPRYQVTQFGKPVTLSCSQTLNHNVMYWYQQKSSQAPKLLFHYYDKDFNNEADTPDNFQSRRPNTSFCFLDIRSPGLGDTAMYLCATSRDPGDEAFFGQGTRLTVV.